This TCR beta chain was profiled in a study of Graves' ophthalmopathy and Graves' hyperthyroidism. Study-wide results and caveats: For separating ophthalmopathy from stable hyperthyroidism, a 13-signature model gave roughly 90% sensitivity and 65% to 82% specificity.

Among the exclusions were patients with other autoimmune diseases, uncontrolled infections, pregnancy or lactation. Thyroid ultrasound, orbital computed tomography, TRAb, serum thyroxine and clinical symptoms formed the basis of diagnosis. This clonotype was seen many times. The antigen is undetermined. CDR1 MDHEN and CDR2 SYDVKM come from the germline V gene. This CDR3 spans 16 amino acids. Trimming cost V 3 bases and J 3 bases, with 15 bases left between them. Amplification of the TCR beta CDR3 regions used RNA transcripts (as template). An initial RT-PCR round employing HTBI primers preceded a second-round multiplex PCR. TCRdb used MiXCR to reprocess the multiplex PCR reads, holding one entry per CDR3 protein. The table shows hundreds of thousands of distinct CDR3 sequences, with roughly 21% occurring only once.

The chain carries TRBV28 and TRBJ2-4; TRBD2 is a possible D gene (6 bases). This TCR came from a woman between 50 and 59 years old with Graves' ophthalmopathy. Material for sequencing was peripheral blood. CDR3 DNA sequence: TGTGCCAGCAGTTTGCGGGATGTTCGCGTCAAAAACATTCAGTACTTC. Its protein is CASSLRDVRVKNIQYF.